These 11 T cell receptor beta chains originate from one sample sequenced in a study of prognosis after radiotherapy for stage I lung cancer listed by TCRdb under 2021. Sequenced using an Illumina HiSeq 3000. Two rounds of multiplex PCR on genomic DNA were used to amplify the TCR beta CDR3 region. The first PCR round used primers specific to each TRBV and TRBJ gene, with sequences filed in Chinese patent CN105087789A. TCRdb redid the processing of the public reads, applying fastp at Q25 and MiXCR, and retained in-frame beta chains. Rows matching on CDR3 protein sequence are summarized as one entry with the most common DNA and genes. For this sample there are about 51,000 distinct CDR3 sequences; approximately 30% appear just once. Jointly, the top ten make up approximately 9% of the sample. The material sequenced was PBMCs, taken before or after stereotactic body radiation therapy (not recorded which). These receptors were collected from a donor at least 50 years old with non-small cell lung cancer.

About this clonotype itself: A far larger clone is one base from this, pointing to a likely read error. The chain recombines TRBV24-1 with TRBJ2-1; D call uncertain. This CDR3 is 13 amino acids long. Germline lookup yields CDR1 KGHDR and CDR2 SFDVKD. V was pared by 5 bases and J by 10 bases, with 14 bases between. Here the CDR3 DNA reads TGTGCCACCAGTGGGGGTGTCTCCTACGAGCAGTTCTTC. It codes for CATSGGVSYEQFF.

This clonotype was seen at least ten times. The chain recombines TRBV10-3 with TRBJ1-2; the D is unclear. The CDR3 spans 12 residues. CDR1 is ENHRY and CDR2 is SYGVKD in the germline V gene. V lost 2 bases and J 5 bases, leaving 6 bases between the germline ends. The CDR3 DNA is TGTGCCATCAGTGAGGGGAAGTATGGCTACACCTTC. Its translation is CAISEGKYGYTF.

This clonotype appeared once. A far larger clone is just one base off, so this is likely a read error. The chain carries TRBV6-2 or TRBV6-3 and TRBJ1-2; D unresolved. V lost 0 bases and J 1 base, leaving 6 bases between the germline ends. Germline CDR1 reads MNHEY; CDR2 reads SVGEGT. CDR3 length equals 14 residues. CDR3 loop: CASSYSGSNYGYTF. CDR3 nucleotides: TGTGCCAGCAGTTACTCCGGCAGTAACTATGGCTACACCTTC.

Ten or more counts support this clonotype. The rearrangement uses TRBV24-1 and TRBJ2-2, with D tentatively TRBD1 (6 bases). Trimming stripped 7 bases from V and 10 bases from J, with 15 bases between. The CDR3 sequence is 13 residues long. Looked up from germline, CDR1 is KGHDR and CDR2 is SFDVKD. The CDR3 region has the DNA TGTGCCACCAGCATCTCAGGGGTGGAGGAGCTGTTTTTT. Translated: CATSISGVEELFF.

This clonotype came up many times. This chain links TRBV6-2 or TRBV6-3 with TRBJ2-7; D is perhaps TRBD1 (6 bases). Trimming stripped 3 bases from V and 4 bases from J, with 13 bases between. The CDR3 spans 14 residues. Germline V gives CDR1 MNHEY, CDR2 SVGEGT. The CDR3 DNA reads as TGTGCCAGCAGTTATGACAGGATGAGGTACGAGCAGTACTTC. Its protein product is CASSYDRMRYEQYF.

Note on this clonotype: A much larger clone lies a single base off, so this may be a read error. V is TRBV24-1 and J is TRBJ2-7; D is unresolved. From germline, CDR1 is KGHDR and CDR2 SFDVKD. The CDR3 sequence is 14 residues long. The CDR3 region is CATSDSRRAYEQHF. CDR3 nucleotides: TGTGCCACCAGTGATTCCCGACGGGCCTACGAGCAGCACTTC.

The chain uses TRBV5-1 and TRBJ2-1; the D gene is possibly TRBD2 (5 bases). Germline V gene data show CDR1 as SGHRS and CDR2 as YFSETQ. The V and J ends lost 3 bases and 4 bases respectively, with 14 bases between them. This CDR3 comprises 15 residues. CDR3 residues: CASSSNGGGYNEQFF. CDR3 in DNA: TGCGCCAGCAGCTCCAATGGCGGAGGTTACAATGAGCAGTTCTTC.

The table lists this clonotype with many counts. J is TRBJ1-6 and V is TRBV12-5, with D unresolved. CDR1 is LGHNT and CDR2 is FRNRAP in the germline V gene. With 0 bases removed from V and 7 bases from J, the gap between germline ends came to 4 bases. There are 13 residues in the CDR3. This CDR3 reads CASGLVPNSPLHF. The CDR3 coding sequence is TGTGCTAGTGGTTTGGTACCGAATTCACCCCTCCACTTT.

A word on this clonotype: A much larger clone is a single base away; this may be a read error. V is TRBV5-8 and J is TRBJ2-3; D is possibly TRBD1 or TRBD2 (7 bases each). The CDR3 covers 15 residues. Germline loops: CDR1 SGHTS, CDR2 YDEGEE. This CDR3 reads CASSLGQGGPDTKYF. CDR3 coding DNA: TGTGCCAGCAGCTTGGGACAGGGAGGGCCAGATACGAAGTATTTT. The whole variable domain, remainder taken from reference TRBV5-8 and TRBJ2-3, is EAGVTQSPTHLIKTRGQQATLRCSPISGHTSVYWYQQALGLGLQFLLWYDEGEERNRGNFPPRFSGRQFPNYSSELNVNALELEDSALYLCASSLGQGGPDTKYFGPGTRLTVL.

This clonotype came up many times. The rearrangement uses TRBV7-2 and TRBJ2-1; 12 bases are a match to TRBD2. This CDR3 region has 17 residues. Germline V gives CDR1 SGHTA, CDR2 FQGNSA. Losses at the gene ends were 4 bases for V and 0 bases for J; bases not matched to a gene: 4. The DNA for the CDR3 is TGTGCCAGCAGCTGGACTAGCGGGACTTACTCCTACAATGAGCAGTTCTTC. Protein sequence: CASSWTSGTYSYNEQFF.

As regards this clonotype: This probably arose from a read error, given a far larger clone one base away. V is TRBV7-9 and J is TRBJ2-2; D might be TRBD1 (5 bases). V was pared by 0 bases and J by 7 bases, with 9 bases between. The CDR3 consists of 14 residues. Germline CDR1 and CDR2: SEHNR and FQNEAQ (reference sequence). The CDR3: CASSLAQGNGELFF. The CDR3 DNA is TGTGCCAGCAGCTTAGCGCAGGGAAACGGGGAGCTGTTTTTT.